These 29 T cell receptor beta chains share one sample of origin, sequenced in a study of T cell repertoires in cytomegalovirus infection. Their antigens are not known. TCRdb re-derived calls from the reads in MiXCR, one entry per CDR3 protein. The sample lists hundreds of thousands of distinct CDR3 sequences; about 30% were seen once. The material sequenced was cultured PBMCs, taken from culture after CMV antigen stimulation. The receptors stem from a human donor in good health (CMV status not recorded). Some clones in this sample may be carry-over from other donors' samples.

The table lists this clonotype with many counts. CDR3 residues: CASSLAGSSFYEQFF. The CDR3, as DNA: TGTGCCAGCAGCTTAGCCGGCTCTAGTTTCTATGAGCAGTTCTTC. This chain joins TRBV7-8 and TRBJ2-1; no clear D. Deletions cut 0 bases from V and 8 bases from J, with 14 bases between. CDR1 is SGHVS and CDR2 is FQNEAQ in the germline V gene. The CDR3 extends over 15 amino acids.

CDR3 nucleotide sequence: TGTGCCATCTCTCAAAGGCAGACTGAAGCTTTCTTT. It translates to CAISQRQTEAFF. The chain combines TRBV10-3 with TRBJ1-1; D uncertain. In germline, CDR1 is ENHRY, CDR2 SYGVKD. This CDR3 region has 12 residues. V was cut by 8 bases and J by 5 bases, with 12 bases left in between.

The rearrangement joins TRBV3-1 to TRBJ2-5, with D possibly TRBD2 on 6 matching bases. Per germline, CDR1 LGHDT and CDR2 YNNKEL (reference sequence). The length of the CDR3 is 15 residues. Trimming removed 4 bases at V and 2 bases at J, with 14 bases between. As DNA, the CDR3 is TGTGCCAGCAGCCCGCGGGACGGACATCAAGAGACCCAGTACTTC. Its translation is CASSPRDGHQETQYF.

The CDR3 loop reads CASSQEGLPDTGELFF. DNA of the CDR3: TGCGCCAGCAGCCAAGAGGGCCTACCTGACACCGGGGAGCTGTTTTTT. The chain links TRBV4-1 to TRBJ2-2; D uncertain. The V end was cut by 0 bases, the J end by 3 bases, with 11 bases between. The germline V gene encodes CDR1 MGHRA and CDR2 YSYEKL. The CDR3 is 16 residues long.

The table lists this clonotype with a few counts. The CDR3 spells CASSLGGSADTQYF. The CDR3 DNA is TGTGCCAGCAGCTTAGGCGGGAGTGCAGATACGCAGTATTTT. The J gene is TRBJ2-3, the V gene TRBV7-8; 7 nucleotides match TRBD2. CDR1 and CDR2 (germline): SGHVS, FQNEAQ. The CDR3 extends over 14 amino acids. V was pared by 1 base and J by 4 bases, with 2 bases of the junction left unmatched.

This clonotype was picked up a small number of times. J is TRBJ1-3 and V is TRBV7-6, with D possibly TRBD1 on 6 matching bases. The CDR3 contains 13 residues. V lost 10 bases and J 0 bases, leaving 10 bases between the germline ends. Germline V lookup: CDR1 SGHVS, CDR2 FNYEAQ. This CDR3 reads CATGQSSGNTIYF. CDR3 nucleotides: TGTGCCACCGGACAGAGCTCTGGAAACACCATATATTTT.

Remarks on this clonotype: This may arise from a read error, as a much more abundant clone is one base away. V gene TRBV7-2 combines with J gene TRBJ2-7; 7 nucleotides align to TRBD2. This CDR3 comprises 14 residues. Germline CDR1 is SGHTA and CDR2 is FQGNSA. V lost 6 bases and J lost 6; bases outside the gene matches: 11. CDR3: CASSPQRGRAEQYF. The DNA for the CDR3 is TGTGCCAGCAGTCCCCAGAGAGGGAGGGCCGAGCAGTACTTC. Full variable domain (rest looked up from reference TRBV7-2 and TRBJ2-7): GAGVSQSPSNKVTEKGKDVELRCDPISGHTALYWYRQSLGQGLEFLIYFQGNSAPDKSGLPSDRFSAERTGGSVSTLTIQRTQQEDSAVYLCASSPQRGRAEQYFGPGTRLTVT.

In this sample, this clonotype turned up a few times. This rearrangement joins TRBV7-8 to TRBJ2-6; D possibly corresponds to TRBD1 (6 bases). CDR3 length: 18 residues. CDR1 and CDR2 from the germline V gene are SGHVS and FQNEAQ. Deletions cut 4 bases from V and 5 bases from J, with 21 bases between. Written as DNA, the CDR3 is TGTGCCAGCAGCTCCACAGGGAGCGCCGCTCTTAGGGCCAACGTCCTGACTTTC. It codes for CASSSTGSAALRANVLTF. Together with reference TRBV7-8 and TRBJ2-6, the CDR3 gives the full variable domain: GAGVSQSPRYKVAKRGQDVALRCDPISGHVSLFWYQQALGQGPEFLTYFQNEAQLDKSGLPSDRFFAERPEGSVSTLKIQRTQQEDSAVYLCASSSTGSAALRANVLTFGAGSRLTVL.

This clonotype was detected a few times. The chain recombines TRBV7-2 with TRBJ2-7, with 7 nucleotides matching TRBD1. V lost 5 bases, J lost 6 bases, and 13 bases stayed unmatched. CDR1 SGHTA and CDR2 FQGNSA come from the germline V gene. This CDR3 has 15 amino acids. CDR3 protein: CASSQGVGTAFEQYF. In DNA form, the CDR3 reads TGTGCCAGCAGCCAGGGGGTCGGGACAGCCTTCGAGCAGTACTTC.

This clonotype was found a few times. V gene TRBV27 combines with J gene TRBJ2-3; TRBD2 aligns across 7 bases. The germline V gene has CDR1 MNHEY and CDR2 SMNVEV (reference sequence). The CDR3 spans 14 residues. With 8 bases clipped from V and 4 bases from J, the junction kept 9 bases outside the gene matches. In nucleotides, the CDR3 is TGTGCCAGCTGGGAGGGGTTTGGCGCAGATACGCAGTATTTT. This gives the protein CASWEGFGADTQYF.

The chain employs TRBV7-2 and TRBJ2-6; D ambiguous. The length of the CDR3 is 15 residues. Germline loops: CDR1 SGHTA, CDR2 FQGNSA. Trimming cost V 5 bases and J 1 base, with 9 bases left between them. CDR3 protein: CASSRSHSGANVLTF. As DNA, the CDR3 is TGTGCCAGCAGCCGATCCCATTCTGGGGCCAACGTCCTGACTTTC.

This clonotype has just one count. This chain joins TRBV5-1 and TRBJ1-1; TRBD1 aligns across 9 bases. Unmatched junction bases numbered 11, after V lost 5 bases and J lost 9 bases. This CDR3 is built from 14 residues. Germline values: CDR1 SGHRS, CDR2 YFSETQ. The CDR3 spells CASSRDRDTPKAFF. CDR3 nucleotide sequence: TGCGCCAGCAGTCGGGACAGGGATACTCCGAAAGCTTTCTTT.

This clonotype appeared many times. The chain's CDR3 is CASSSQVGTGELFF. DNA of the CDR3: TGTGCCAGCAGCTCACAGGTTGGGACCGGGGAGCTGTTTTTT. The chain has TRBV7-2 and TRBJ2-2; possible D gene TRBD1, 5 bases. The germline gives CDR1 SGHTA, CDR2 FQGNSA. With 4 bases removed from V and 5 bases from J, the gap between germline ends came to 11 bases. The CDR3 totals 14 residues.

Only a few counts were recorded for this clonotype. This rearrangement joins TRBV12-3 or TRBV12-4 to TRBJ2-7, with 8 bases matching TRBD1. V lost 2 bases to trimming and J lost 5 bases; unmatched junction nucleotides: 2. The CDR3 consists of 13 residues. The DNA of the CDR3 is TGTGCCAGCAGTTTACGGACAGGGAACGAGCAGTACTTC. Translating it yields CASSLRTGNEQYF.

This clonotype was recorded many times. The J gene is TRBJ2-5, the V gene TRBV7-2; no clear D gene. V lost 5 bases and J lost 0, with 10 bases in between. CDR1 is SGHTA, CDR2 FQGNSA, per germline. The CDR3 extends over 14 amino acids. This CDR3 is CASSPRANQETQYF. CDR3 sequence (DNA): TGTGCCAGCAGCCCAAGGGCAAACCAAGAGACCCAGTACTTC.

This clonotype has only a few counts. V is TRBV6-5 and J is TRBJ1-4; no clear D. CDR1 MNHEY and CDR2 SVGAGI come from the germline V gene. V gave up 0 bases and J gave up 7 bases, with 15 bases separating them. The CDR3 contains 16 residues. In DNA form, the CDR3 reads TGTGCCAGCAGTTACTCCCCGCAAATGGGTAGTGAAAAACTGTTTTTT. Translated: CASSYSPQMGSEKLFF.

This clonotype has just a few counts. The chain combines TRBV15 with TRBJ2-1; tentatively, D is TRBD2 (6 bases). Germline lookup yields CDR1 LNHNV and CDR2 YYDKDF (reference sequence). The CDR3 totals 14 residues. Trimming removed 6 bases from V and 4 bases from J, with 13 bases in between. CDR3 region: CATRPIGTYNEQFF. In nucleotides, the CDR3 is TGTGCCACCAGGCCAATCGGGACTTACAATGAGCAGTTCTTC.

The CDR3 DNA reads as TGCAGTGCTAGAGCTAGGATCCTACAAAGCACAGATACGCAGTATTTT. Encoded protein: CSARARILQSTDTQYF. The V and J genes are TRBV20-1 and TRBJ2-3, with D uncertain. Germline CDR1 is DFQATT and CDR2 is SNEGSKA (reference sequence). This CDR3 contains 16 residues. V was clipped by 1 base and J by 0 bases, with 14 bases between them.

The rearrangement uses TRBV19 and TRBJ1-2; TRBD1 might be the D (5 bases). The CDR3 spans 13 residues. V was cut by 7 bases and J by 4 bases, with 13 bases left in between. Germline values: CDR1 LNHDA, CDR2 SQIVND (reference sequence). DNA for the CDR3: TGTGCCAGTAACGTGGTGGGACTCTATGGCTACACCTTC. Translating gives CASNVVGLYGYTF.

The table lists this clonotype with many counts. The J gene is TRBJ1-1, the V gene TRBV7-9, with TRBD1 matching 12 bases. Losses at the gene ends were 3 bases for V and 8 bases for J; bases not matched to a gene: 7. Germline CDR1 and CDR2: SEHNR and FQNEAQ (reference sequence). The CDR3 totals 15 residues. This CDR3 is CASSLGTGGDEEAFF. CDR3 in DNA: TGTGCCAGCAGCTTGGGGACAGGGGGCGATGAGGAAGCTTTCTTT.

Points on this clonotype: The junction departs from germline at one end; a sequencing error may be responsible. V is TRBV27 and J is TRBJ2-4; 11 bases map to TRBD2. Germline V CDR1 and CDR2: MNHEY, SMNVEV (reference sequence). The CDR3 length is 18 residues. CDR3 loop: CASSSILAGGLGKNIEYF. CDR3 DNA sequence: TGTGCCAGCAGTTCGATCCTAGCGGGGGGCCTCGGCAAAAACATTGAGTACTTC.

This clonotype was seen only a few times. The chain is built from TRBV5-1 and TRBJ2-3, with TRBD1 matching 7 bases. Germline V gene data show CDR1 as SGHRS and CDR2 as YFSETQ. V was pared by 4 bases and J by 10 bases, with 12 bases of the junction left unmatched. The CDR3 runs 14 residues. CDR3 sequence reads: CASSPRDSGTAQYF. The CDR3 DNA sequence: TGCGCCAGCAGCCCCCGGGACAGCGGTACAGCGCAGTATTTT. Full variable domain (rest looked up from reference TRBV5-1 and TRBJ2-3): KAGVTQTPRYLIKTRGQQVTLSCSPISGHRSVSWYQQTPGQGLQFLFEYFSETQRNKGNFPGRFSGRQFSNSRSEMNVSTLELGDSALYLCASSPRDSGTAQYFGPGTRLTVL.

As for this clonotype: An end of the junction differs from the germline gene, which may be a read error. J is TRBJ2-7 and V is TRBV10-3; 7 bases line up with TRBD1. The CDR3 loop spans 18 amino acids. CDR1 and CDR2 from the germline V gene are ENHRY and SYGVKD. The CDR3: CAINEELPRQGSLQKQYF. The CDR3, as DNA: TGTGCCATCAATGAGGAATTACCAAGACAGGGAAGTTTACAGAAGCAGTACTTC.

The J gene is TRBJ2-5, the V gene TRBV11-2, with D hard to call. The germline V gene has CDR1 SGHAT and CDR2 FQNNGV. With 0 bases removed from V and 5 bases from J, the gap between germline ends came to 16 bases. The length of the CDR3 is 16 residues. CDR3 nucleotide sequence: TGTGCCAGCAGCTTAGAAGTTAGTTTTTCAGTTGAGACCCAGTACTTC. The encoded protein is CASSLEVSFSVETQYF.

This clonotype has at least ten counts. The rearrangement links TRBV7-2 to TRBJ1-4; TRBD1 agrees at 10 bases. This CDR3 is 13 amino acids long. Germline V gives CDR1 SGHTA, CDR2 FQGNSA. Trimming at V came to 10 bases and at J to 7 bases, leaving 6 bases not matched to a gene. The CDR3 DNA reads as TGTGCCACCGCTTGGGACAGGGGTGAAAAACTGTTTTTT. Protein sequence: CATAWDRGEKLFF.

This clonotype was seen repeatedly, ten times or more. This chain uses TRBV7-2 with TRBJ2-5, with 12 bases that match TRBD2. The ends lost 4 bases at V and 6 bases at J; junction bases unmatched: 6. Germline-derived CDR1 and CDR2 are SGHTA and FQGNSA. The CDR3 spans 15 residues. The CDR3 here is CASSSSGGAWKTQYF. CDR3 sequence (DNA): TGTGCCAGCAGCTCTAGCGGGGGGGCCTGGAAGACCCAGTACTTC.

With regard to this clonotype: The junction departs from the called germline gene at one end, perhaps through a read error. The CDR3 sequence: CASSIPGQGSSYAF. The CDR3 nucleotides read TGTGCCAGTAGTATACCAGGACAGGGTTCGAGCTACGCCTTC. The V and J genes are TRBV19 and TRBJ1-2; 8 nucleotides line up with TRBD1. CDR1 is LNHDA, CDR2 SQIVND, per germline (reference sequence). This CDR3 region has 14 residues. The full variable domain, rest sourced from reference TRBV19 and TRBJ1-2, is DGGITQSPKYLFRKEGQNVTLSCEQNLNHDAMYWYRQDPGQGLRLIYYSQIVNDFQKGDIAEGYSVSREKKESFPLTVTSAQKNPTAFYLCASSIPGQGSSYAFGSGTRLTVV.

The gene calls are TRBV10-3 and TRBJ2-3, with 10 bases identical to TRBD2. Germline V gives CDR1 ENHRY, CDR2 SYGVKD. The CDR3 spans 15 residues. The ends lost 7 bases at V and 3 bases at J; junction bases unmatched: 7. Here the CDR3 reads CAITMRTSGTDTQYF. The CDR3 DNA sequence: TGTGCCATCACGATGAGGACTAGCGGTACAGATACGCAGTATTTT.

This clonotype showed up many times. The CDR3 DNA reads as TGTGCCAGCAGGGGACAGCTGAACACTGAAGCTTTCTTT. Translated: CASRGQLNTEAFF. This chain connects TRBV7-2 to TRBJ1-1; 7 bases align to TRBD1. The germline gives CDR1 SGHTA, CDR2 FQGNSA. With V trimmed by 6 bases and J by 0 bases, 1 base remained unmatched. CDR3 size: 13 residues.